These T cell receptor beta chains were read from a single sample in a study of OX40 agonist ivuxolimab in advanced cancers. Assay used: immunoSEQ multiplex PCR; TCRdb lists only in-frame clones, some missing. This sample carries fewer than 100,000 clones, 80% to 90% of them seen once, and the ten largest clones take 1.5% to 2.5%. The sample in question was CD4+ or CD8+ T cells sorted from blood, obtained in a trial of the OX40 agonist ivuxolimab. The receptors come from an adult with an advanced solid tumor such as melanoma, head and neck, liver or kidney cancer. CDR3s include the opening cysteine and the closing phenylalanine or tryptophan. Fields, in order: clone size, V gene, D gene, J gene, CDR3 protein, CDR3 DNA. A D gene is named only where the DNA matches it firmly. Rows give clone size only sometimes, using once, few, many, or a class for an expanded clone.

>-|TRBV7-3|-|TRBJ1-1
CASSLTLGTEAFF
TGTGCCAGCAGCTTAACGTTAGGCACTGAAGCTTTCTTT
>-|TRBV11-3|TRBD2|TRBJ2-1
CASSKAGSYNEQFF
TGTGCCAGCAGTAAAGCGGGGTCCTACAATGAGCAGTTCTTC
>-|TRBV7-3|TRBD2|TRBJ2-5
CASSTTSGGQETQYF
TGTGCCAGCAGCACGACTAGCGGGGGGCAAGAGACCCAGTACTTC
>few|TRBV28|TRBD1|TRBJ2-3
CAIRQGVPTDTQYF
TGTGCCATCCGACAGGGGGTCCCCACAGATACGCAGTATTTT
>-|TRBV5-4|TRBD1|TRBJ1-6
CAFLDRGGNSPLHF
TGTGCCTTCTTAGACAGGGGAGGGAATTCACCCCTCCACTTT
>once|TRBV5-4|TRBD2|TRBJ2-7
CASSLGGGVNEQYF
TGTGCCAGCAGCTTGGGGGGAGGGGTGAACGAGCAGTACTTC
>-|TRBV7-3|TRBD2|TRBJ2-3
CASSPHGLAGGSDTQYF
TGTGCCAGCAGCCCACATGGTCTAGCGGGGGGGTCAGATACGCAGTATTTT
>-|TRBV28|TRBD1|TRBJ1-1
CASSDPGQGVIAFF
TGTGCCAGCAGTGACCCGGGACAGGGAGTGATAGCTTTCTTT
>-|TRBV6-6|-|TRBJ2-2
CASSLLRGTTGELFF
TGTGCCAGCAGTTTGCTACGGGGAACCACCGGGGAGCTGTTTTTT
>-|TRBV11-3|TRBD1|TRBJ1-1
CASSPDRVNTEAFF
TGTGCCAGCAGCCCCGACAGGGTGAACACTGAAGCTTTCTTT
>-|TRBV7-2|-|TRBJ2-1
CASSFRQARAYNEQFF
TGTGCCAGCAGCTTCCGGCAGGCCCGCGCATACAATGAGCAGTTCTTC
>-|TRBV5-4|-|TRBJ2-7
CASSLVGTGYEQYF
TGTGCCAGCAGCTTGGTCGGAACAGGCTACGAGCAGTACTTC
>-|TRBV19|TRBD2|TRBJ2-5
CASTKTSGGAGETQYF
TGTGCCAGTACCAAGACTAGCGGGGGGGCCGGAGAGACCCAGTACTTC
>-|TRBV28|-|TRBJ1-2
CASSLKGTGYTF
TGTGCCAGCAGTTTAAAAGGGACCGGCTACACCTTC
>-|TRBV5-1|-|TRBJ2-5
CASSLGGEGVETQYF
TGCGCCAGCAGCTTGGGAGGGGAAGGGGTAGAGACCCAGTACTTC
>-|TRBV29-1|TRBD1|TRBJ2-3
CSSSDRVTTDTQYF
TGCAGCTCCTCGGACAGGGTGACCACAGATACGCAGTATTTT
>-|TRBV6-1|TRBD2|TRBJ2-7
CASSREIAGPYEQYF
TGTGCCAGCAGCCGGGAGATAGCGGGACCCTACGAGCAGTACTTC
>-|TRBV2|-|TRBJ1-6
CASSASPLHF
TGTGCCAGCAGTGCTTCACCCCTCCACTTT
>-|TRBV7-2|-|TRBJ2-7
CASSAPARGPLSYEQYF
TGTGCCAGCAGCGCCCCCGCGAGGGGCCCCCTCTCCTACGAGCAGTACTTC
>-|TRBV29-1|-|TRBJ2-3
CSARGTSPDTQYF
TGCAGCGCCAGGGGCACTAGCCCAGATACGCAGTATTTT
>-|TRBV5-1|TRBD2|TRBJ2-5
CASSPLRTGTRRRYF
TGCGCCAGCAGCCCTTTAAGGACCGGGACTAGGAGACGGTACTTC
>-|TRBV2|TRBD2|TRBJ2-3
CASSPGLRTIDTQYF
TGTGCCAGCAGCCCGGGACTAAGAACGATAGATACGCAGTATTTT
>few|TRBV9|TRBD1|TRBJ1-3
CASSPRGTDSGNTIYF
TGTGCCAGCAGCCCAAGGGGGACAGACTCTGGAAACACCATATATTTT
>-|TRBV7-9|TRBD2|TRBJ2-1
CASSLMLLAGGLNEQFF
TGTGCCAGCAGCTTAATGCTTCTAGCGGGGGGGCTCAATGAGCAGTTCTTC
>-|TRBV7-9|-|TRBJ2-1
CASSLIGGSYEQFF
TGTGCCAGCAGCTTAATTGGGGGATCATATGAGCAGTTCTTC